Each of the 8 T cell receptor beta chains below was sequenced from the same sample in a study of monozygotic twins with inflammatory bowel disease. Each CDR3 protein gets one entry in TCRdb, which reprocessed the 5' RACE reads and gives no DNA. The repertoire table contains 150,000 to 200,000 distinct CDR3 sequences. The sample consisted of blood. The receptors were sampled from a human donor with ulcerative colitis or Crohn's disease, or a healthy co-twin of an affected twin (not recorded which).

The chain recombines TRBV5-5 with TRBJ2-3. This CDR3 has 13 residues. In germline, CDR1 is SGHKS, CDR2 YYEKEE (reference sequence). CDR3 loop: CASSLIVADTQYF.

The chain is built from TRBV5-5 and TRBJ2-1; TCRdb's assignment of TRBD1 cannot be checked, as there is no DNA. Germline lookup yields CDR1 SGHKS and CDR2 YYEKEE (reference sequence). There are 15 residues in the CDR3. The CDR3 here is CASSSSAGGSNEQFF. Drawing the rest from reference TRBV5-5 and TRBJ2-1, the complete variable domain is DAGVTQSPTHLIKTRGQQVTLRCSPISGHKSVSWYQQVLGQGPQFIFQYYEKEERGRGNFPDRFSARQFPNYSSELNVNALLLGDSALYLCASSSSAGGSNEQFFGPGTRLTVL.

The rearrangement uses TRBV5-1 and TRBJ2-1; without DNA, the TCRdb call of TRBD2 cannot be checked. The CDR3 length is 14 residues. Germline values: CDR1 SGHRS, CDR2 YFSETQ. The CDR3 region is CASSRSSGEDEQFF.

This sequence joins TRBV5-1 and TRBJ2-2; there is no DNA to check the TCRdb D call of TRBD2. The germline V gene has CDR1 SGHRS and CDR2 YFSETQ. CDR3 length: 14 amino acids. The CDR3 is CASLAGSNTGELFF.

The chain links TRBV20-1 to TRBJ2-5; TCRdb's D call, TRBD2, is unchecked because there is no DNA. Germline CDR1 and CDR2: DFQATT and SNEGSKA (reference sequence). This CDR3 contains 17 residues. The CDR3 region is CSARVWGSGGAAETQYF.

This sequence joins TRBV7-9 and TRBJ1-1; TCRdb gives TRBD1 as the D gene, but with no DNA this cannot be confirmed. The CDR3 contains 14 residues. Germline V gene lookup returns CDR1 SEHNR and CDR2 FQNEAQ (reference sequence). CDR3: CASSLSGTSNEAFF.

CDR3 residues: CASSPPPGHGTDTQYF. V gene TRBV5-4 combines with J gene TRBJ2-3; TCRdb calls TRBD1, which cannot be checked without DNA. Per germline, CDR1 SGHNT and CDR2 YYREEE (reference sequence). The CDR3 contains 16 residues.

CDR3 sequence: CASSFLPGERSYNEQFF. The chain carries TRBV5-5 and TRBJ2-1; TCRdb picks TRBD1, but there is no DNA to check that call. The V gene's germline CDR1 is SGHKS and CDR2 YYEKEE (reference sequence). The CDR3 totals 17 residues.